Below are 14 T cell receptor beta chains sequenced from a single sample in a study of tumor-infiltrating lymphocytes in primary liver carcinoma. TCR beta cDNA was prepared out of around 460 ng total RNA by means of a constant-region primer. Generation of the TCR beta libraries relied on three nested multiplex PCR rounds using slightly modified ARM-PCR. Each of the first two PCR rounds ran about 9 cycles with TRBV1-TRBV30 forward and C-beta reverse primers. Each CDR3 protein gets one entry after TCRdb re-called the multiplex PCR reads with MiXCR. In the table there are about 44,000 distinct CDR3 sequences, about 70% of which are singletons. Extraction of RNA together with DNA used about 20-34 mg of unsorted bulk tissue. The sequenced material came from liver tumor tissue from sampling region 3. Subset described: tumor region T3, left-lateral pole. These receptors all stem from a man aged 35 to 55 with primary liver carcinoma and hepatitis B virus infection.

The sample holds many counts of this clonotype. The J gene is TRBJ2-1, the V gene TRBV7-8; D remains ambiguous. The CDR3 has 15 amino acids. With 1 base removed from V and 0 bases from J, the gap between germline ends came to 7 bases. Germline V gene lookup returns CDR1 SGHVS and CDR2 FQNEAQ. CDR3 bases: TGTGCCAGCAGCTTAGTTAGTAGCTCCTACAATGAGCAGTTCTTC. Its translation: CASSLVSSSYNEQFF.

The rearrangement uses TRBV4-1 and TRBJ2-1; a possible D gene is TRBD1 (6 bases). The CDR3 contains 17 residues. The germline gives CDR1 MGHRA, CDR2 YSYEKL. The chain's CDR3 is CASCRSLGASSYNEQFF. CDR3 nucleotide sequence: TGCGCAAGCTGCCGTTCCTTGGGGGCCAGCTCCTACAATGAGCAGTTCTTC.

The table lists this clonotype with a few counts. The chain has TRBV7-6 and TRBJ1-1; no reliable D call. The length of the CDR3 is 12 residues. V was pared by 4 bases and J by 1 base, with 4 bases between. Germline-derived CDR1 and CDR2 are SGHVS and FNYEAQ. The CDR3 reads CASSYGNTEAFF. In DNA, the CDR3 is TGTGCCAGCAGCTATGGGAACACTGAAGCTTTCTTT.

The chain combines TRBV6-1 with TRBJ1-5; D is unresolved. The germline V and J ends were trimmed by 4 bases and 14 bases, with 21 bases remaining between them. CDR3 length: 14 amino acids. CDR1 and CDR2 from the germline V gene are MNHNS and SASEGT. In nucleotides, the CDR3 is TGTGCCAGCAGTGTGGAGGCTGGTGTTGAAACCAAGCATTTT. It specifies CASSVEAGVETKHF.

The sample holds a few counts of this clonotype. This chain uses TRBV18 with TRBJ2-1; 7 nucleotides align to TRBD2. Germline V gives CDR1 KGHSH, CDR2 LQKENI. The CDR3 has 14 amino acids. Trimming cost V 4 bases and J 3 bases; bases outside gene matches: 3. The CDR3, as DNA: TGTGCCAGCTCACGACCGGGAGGCTACAATGAGCAGTTCTTC. Translated, it gives CASSRPGGYNEQFF. The full variable domain, in which reference TRBV18 and TRBJ2-1 provide the parts outside the CDR3, is NAGVMQNPRHLVRRRGQEARLRCSPMKGHSHVYWYRQLPEEGLKFMVYLQKENIIDESGMPKERFSAEFPKEGPSILRIQQVVRGDSAAYFCASSRPGGYNEQFFGPGTRLTVL.

Worth noting for this clonotype: A read error may explain this, as a much larger clone is one base away. The chain has TRBV28 and TRBJ2-5; 8 bases match TRBD1. The length of the CDR3 is 14 residues. Germline V gene sequence: CDR1 MDHEN, CDR2 SYDVKM. The V segment lost 5 bases and the J segment 4 bases; nucleotides outside the gene matches: 6. This CDR3 is CASSQQGGLETQYF. CDR3 DNA: TGTGCCAGCAGTCAACAGGGGGGACTAGAGACCCAGTACTTC.

This clonotype was observed a single time. The rearrangement links TRBV11-1 to TRBJ2-7; D remains unclear. The CDR3 consists of 16 residues. Trimming cost V 4 bases and J 4 bases, with 20 bases left between them. From germline, CDR1 is SGHAT and CDR2 FQDESV (reference sequence). The CDR3: CASSSRFDYGTYEQYF. CDR3 in DNA: TGTGCCAGCAGCTCACGTTTCGATTACGGTACTTACGAGCAGTACTTC.

This rearrangement joins TRBV29-1 to TRBJ2-3; 10 bases fit TRBD2. The germline gives CDR1 SQVTM, CDR2 ANQGSEA. CDR3 length: 17 amino acids. CDR3 in amino acids: CSVFGLADISSTDTQYF. The CDR3 nucleotides are TGCAGTGTTTTCGGACTAGCGGACATATCTAGCACAGATACGCAGTATTTT.

With regard to this clonotype: Sequence at one end of the junction differs from germline and may be a read error. V and J are TRBV4-1 and TRBJ2-7, with D perhaps TRBD2 (6 bases). The CDR3 runs to 15 residues. Per the germline V gene, CDR1 is MGHRA and CDR2 is YSYEKL. The CDR3 region is CAGSQTTRGSYEQYF. In DNA form, the CDR3 reads TGCGCCGGCAGCCAAACGACTAGAGGGAGCTACGAGCAGTACTTC.

In the case of this clonotype: A read error may be the cause here, since a much bigger clone is one base away. The J gene is TRBJ2-1, the V gene TRBV28, with D perhaps being TRBD1 or TRBD2 (5 bases each). The germline V gene has CDR1 MDHEN and CDR2 SYDVKM. The CDR3 sequence is 14 residues long. Written as DNA, the CDR3 is TGTGCCGGCAGTTTACCCGGGACGTACAATGAGCAGTTCTTC. Residues: CAGSLPGTYNEQFF.

Turning to this clonotype: At one end the junction does not follow the germline gene, possibly because of a read error. The V call is TRBV5-4, the J call TRBJ2-6, with D maybe TRBD1 (5 bases). Germline values: CDR1 SGHNT, CDR2 YYREEE (reference sequence). The CDR3 has 15 amino acids. This CDR3 reads CASSLANPGANILTF. In DNA, the CDR3 is TGTGCCAGCAGCTTGGCTAACCCTGGGGCCAACATCCTGACTTTC.

This clonotype was counted ten times or more. The DNA for the CDR3 is TGTGCCAGCAAGCAGGGTGATAGGGGCACTGAAGCTTTCTTT. It is translated as CASKQGDRGTEAFF. This rearrangement joins TRBV28 to TRBJ1-1; possibly TRBD1 for D (5 bases). The germline gives CDR1 MDHEN, CDR2 SYDVKM. V lost 7 bases to trimming and J lost 4 bases, with 16 bases between them. The CDR3 covers 14 residues.

V and J are TRBV5-1 and TRBJ2-1; 7 positions agree with TRBD1. This CDR3 region has 15 residues. Losses at the gene ends were 4 bases for V and 3 bases for J; bases not matched to a gene: 7. Germline V gene sequence: CDR1 SGHRS, CDR2 YFSETQ. The CDR3 is CASSPGTDNYNEQFF. The CDR3 nucleotides are TGCGCCAGCAGCCCCGGGACAGACAACTACAATGAGCAGTTCTTC.

The rearrangement joins TRBV4-1 to TRBJ2-7, with D possibly being TRBD1 or TRBD2 (5 bases each). Germline V gives CDR1 MGHRA, CDR2 YSYEKL. The CDR3 is made up of 15 amino acids. Trimming left V 0 bases short and J 3 bases short, with 12 bases between. The CDR3 protein is CASSQEWDRRYEQYF. CDR3 sequence (DNA): TGCGCCAGCAGCCAAGAATGGGACCGGCGCTACGAGCAGTACTTC.